This T cell receptor beta chain was sequenced for a study of blood T cells in healthy people across ages. This CDR3 has 12 residues. V was pared by 5 bases and J by 8 bases, with 12 bases between. In germline, CDR1 is MNHEY, CDR2 SMNVEV (reference sequence). Individuals who donated were healthy Caucasians from Russia aged roughly 6 to 100. Then a second PCR, running roughly 7 to 12 cycles, was carried out with a sample-barcoded 5' primer and a J-beta primer mix. All samples yielded 3 million or more CDR3-containing paired-end reads. TCRdb processed the 5' RACE reads anew with MiXCR; each CDR3 protein has one entry. The sample holds about 1.6 million distinct CDR3 sequences, about 31% seen once. A note on this clonotype: The antigen is not known.

Study conclusions and caveats: Diversity figures based on one million T cells were deemed too low.

The sample was blood. This TCR came from a woman aged 30 to 39 in good health. The gene calls are TRBV27 and TRBJ1-1; D may be TRBD1 (5 bases). This CDR3 is CASSTTGLEAFF. CDR3 in DNA: TGTGCCAGCAGTACAACGGGACTCGAAGCTTTCTTT.